The present T cell receptor (beta chain) was sequenced within a study of human T cells and chemical hapten exposure. Documented time point: patch test 3, about 24 weeks after DPC sensitization. Treatment: therapeutic diphenylcyclopropenone sensitization with weekly scalp DPC. About this clonotype itself: Its antigen is not known.

Points from the study as a whole: The presence of alopecia in the donors means their immune response may differ from healthy people's.

TCRdb recomputed calls from the RACE reads with MiXCR, one row per CDR3 protein. The sample records 210,000 or so distinct CDR3 sequences, approximately 24% being singletons. Germline-derived CDR1 and CDR2 are ENHRY and SYGVKD. Trimming took 3 bases from V and 2 from J; bases not matched to a gene: 6. The CDR3 is made up of 16 amino acids. V and J are TRBV10-3 and TRBJ1-5; 8 nucleotides align to TRBD1. The sample consisted of whole blood, taken in connection with sensitization to the hapten diphenylcyclopropenone (DPC). The source of this sequence is a woman aged 40-49 years with alopecia areata. Some clones in this sample may be carry-over from other donors' samples. The CDR3 sequence: CAISDRQGLGNQPQHF. The CDR3 region has the DNA TGTGCCATCAGTGATAGACAGGGGTTAGGCAATCAGCCCCAGCATTTT.